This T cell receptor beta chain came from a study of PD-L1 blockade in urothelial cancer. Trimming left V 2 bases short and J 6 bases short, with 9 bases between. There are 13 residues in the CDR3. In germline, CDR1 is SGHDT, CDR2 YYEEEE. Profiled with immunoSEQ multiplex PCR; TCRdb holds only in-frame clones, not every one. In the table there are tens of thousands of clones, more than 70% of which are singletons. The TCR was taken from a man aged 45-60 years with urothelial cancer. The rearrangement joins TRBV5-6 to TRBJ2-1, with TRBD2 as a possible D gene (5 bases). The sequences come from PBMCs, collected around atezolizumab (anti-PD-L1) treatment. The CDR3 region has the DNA TGTGCCAGCAGCTTTGGACGGGGCAATGAGCAGTTCTTC. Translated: CASSFGRGNEQFF. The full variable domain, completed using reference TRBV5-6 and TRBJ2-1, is DAGVTQSPTHLIKTRGQQVTLRCSPKSGHDTVSWYQQALGQGPQFIFQYYEEEERQRGNFPDRFSGHQFPNYSSELNVNALLLGDSALYLCASSFGRGNEQFFGPGTRLTVL.